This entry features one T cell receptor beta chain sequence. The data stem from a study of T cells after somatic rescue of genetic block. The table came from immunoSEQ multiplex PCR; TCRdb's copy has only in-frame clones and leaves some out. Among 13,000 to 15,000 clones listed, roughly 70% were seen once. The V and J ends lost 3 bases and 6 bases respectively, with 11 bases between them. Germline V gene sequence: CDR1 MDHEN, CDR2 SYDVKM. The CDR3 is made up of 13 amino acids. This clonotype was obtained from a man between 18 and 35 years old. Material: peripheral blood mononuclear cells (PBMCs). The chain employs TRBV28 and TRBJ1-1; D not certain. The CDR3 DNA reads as TGTGCCAGCAGTTTTTTACGACGGGCTGAAGCTTTCTTT. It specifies CASSFLRRAEAFF.